One and the same sample provided the 21 T cell receptor beta chains below, sequenced in a study of control samples from healthy donors and cancer patients. Profiled with immunoSEQ multiplex PCR; TCRdb holds only in-frame clones, not every one. The sample includes 90,000 to 100,000 clones, roughly four fifths seen only once; the top ten take about 2%. Sequencing input: blood. The origin of the receptors is a man in his sixties in good health.

The genes are TRBV2 and TRBJ2-3, with D perhaps matching TRBD2 (5 bases). There are 14 residues in the CDR3. Germline CDR1 SNHLY, CDR2 FYNNEI. Trimming removed 7 bases from V and 2 bases from J, with 13 bases in between. The CDR3 loop is CASKGGLITDTQYF. CDR3 coding DNA: TGTGCCAGCAAAGGAGGACTTATCACAGATACGCAGTATTTT.

This rearrangement joins TRBV18 to TRBJ2-3; D gene unclear. The CDR3 spans 13 residues. Germline-derived CDR1 and CDR2 are KGHSH and LQKENI. The ends were cut back, 0 bases at V and 2 bases at J, with 3 bases in the middle. The CDR3, as DNA: TGTGCCAGCTCACCACCCAACACAGATACGCAGTATTTT. Translating it yields CASSPPNTDTQYF.

The chain couples TRBV27 to TRBJ2-1, with 11 bases aligning to TRBD2. This CDR3 comprises 17 residues. Germline loops: CDR1 MNHEY, CDR2 SMNVEV (reference sequence). V was pared by 6 bases and J by 3 bases, with 10 bases of the junction left unmatched. The CDR3 is CASSTSLAGGRYNEQFF. The CDR3 coding sequence is TGTGCCAGCAGCACCTCCCTAGCGGGAGGCCGCTACAATGAGCAGTTCTTC.

This clone showed up just once. This chain uses TRBV7-3 with TRBJ2-3; D uncertain. CDR1 and CDR2 (germline): SGHTA, FQGTGA. The V end was cut by 5 bases, the J end by 8 bases, with 14 bases between. This CDR3 has 13 residues. CDR3 in amino acids: CASSRNERGTQYF. CDR3 coding DNA: TGTGCCAGCAGCCGCAATGAACGCGGTACGCAGTATTTT. Variable domain in full (rest from reference TRBV7-3 and TRBJ2-3): GAGVSQTPSNKVTEKGKYVELRCDPISGHTALYWYRQSLGQGPEFLIYFQGTGAADDSGLPNDRFFAVRPEGSVSTLKIQRTERGDSAVYLCASSRNERGTQYFGPGTRLTVL.

The chain employs TRBV4-1 and TRBJ2-3; 10 bases match TRBD2. This CDR3 is 15 amino acids long. Germline V gene sequence: CDR1 MGHRA, CDR2 YSYEKL. V lost 4 bases and J lost 6; bases outside the gene matches: 7. In DNA form, the CDR3 reads TGCGCCAGCAGCCGCCTAGCGGGAGTTCCGGATACGCAGTATTTT. It yields the protein CASSRLAGVPDTQYF.

The chain joins TRBV2 to TRBJ2-7; no firm D call. From germline, CDR1 is SNHLY and CDR2 FYNNEI. The CDR3 consists of 13 residues. Trimming pared 1 base from V and 5 bases from J, leaving 9 bases between. The CDR3 DNA sequence: TGTGCCAGCAGTGAAGAGGACCATCACGAGCAGTACTTC. Its protein product is CASSEEDHHEQYF.

The chain joins TRBV30 to TRBJ1-5; 7 bases match TRBD1. The V gene end was trimmed by 0 bases and the J gene end by 6 bases; junction bases not matched to a gene: 5. The CDR3 consists of 14 residues. Looked up from germline, CDR1 is GTSNPN and CDR2 is SVGIG (reference sequence). CDR3 DNA sequence: TGTGCCTGGAGTGTAGGACAGGTGCCTCAGCCCCAGCATTTT. Translating it yields CAWSVGQVPQPQHF.

V is TRBV19 and J is TRBJ2-3; TRBD2 matches at 10 bases. The J segment lost 2 bases and the V segment lost 4 bases, leaving 6 bases of the junction unmatched. CDR1 is LNHDA, CDR2 SQIVND, per germline (reference sequence). This CDR3 region has 16 residues. The CDR3 bases are TGTGCCAGTAGTACTGTAGCGGGGGGATTCACAGATACGCAGTATTTT. As protein: CASSTVAGGFTDTQYF.

This clone was detected once. The chain employs TRBV28 and TRBJ1-1; unclear D gene. Germline-derived CDR1 and CDR2 are MDHEN and SYDVKM. Trimming left V 2 bases short and J 1 base short, with 14 bases between. The CDR3 extends over 16 amino acids. Here the CDR3 reads CASSLRGGRENTEAFF. CDR3 nucleotide sequence: TGTGCCAGCAGTTTACGGGGAGGACGGGAGAACACTGAAGCTTTCTTT.

V and J are TRBV11-3 and TRBJ2-7; 8 bases are a match to TRBD1. The junction had 5 bases not matched to a gene; V was cut back by 6 bases and J by 4 bases. The CDR3 consists of 13 residues. Germline-derived CDR1 and CDR2 are SGHNT and YENEEA. The DNA for the CDR3 is TGTGCCAGCAGTTGGAACAGGGGGTACGAGCAGTACTTC. It specifies CASSWNRGYEQYF. Together with reference TRBV11-3 and TRBJ2-7, the CDR3 gives the full variable domain: EAGVVQSPRYKIIEKKQPVAFWCNPISGHNTLYWYLQNLGQGPELLIRYENEEAVDDSQLPKDRFSAERLKGVDSTLKIQPAELGDSAVYLCASSWNRGYEQYFGPGTRLTVT.

V is TRBV28 and J is TRBJ2-5; 7 nucleotides align to TRBD2. The CDR3 sequence is 13 residues long. The junction had 6 bases not matched to a gene; V was cut back by 6 bases and J by 5 bases. The germline CDR1 and CDR2 sequences are MDHEN and SYDVKM. CDR3 nucleotide sequence: TGTGCCAGCAGCCTCGGGGGGTCGGAGACCCAGTACTTC. Residues: CASSLGGSETQYF.

This chain links TRBV28 with TRBJ1-2; D is uncertain. This CDR3 contains 15 residues. The germline V and J ends were trimmed by 3 bases and 8 bases, with 19 bases remaining between them. CDR1 and CDR2 from the germline V gene are MDHEN and SYDVKM. CDR3 bases: TGTGCCAGCAGTTTCTGGAAAGGGAAGAAAGAAGGCTACACCTTC. Amino acids: CASSFWKGKKEGYTF.

The chain employs TRBV6-1 and TRBJ1-4; 8 bases fit TRBD1. Germline V gives CDR1 MNHNS, CDR2 SASEGT. The V segment lost 3 bases and the J segment 7 bases; nucleotides outside the gene matches: 10. The CDR3 is made up of 16 amino acids. The CDR3: CASSDQFGTGSEKLFF. CDR3 DNA: TGTGCCAGCAGTGACCAGTTCGGGACAGGCTCTGAAAAACTGTTTTTT.

This clone was detected only a few times. At the DNA level, this CDR3 is encoded by other sequences in the same sample as well. The chain recombines TRBV7-9 with TRBJ1-6, with 10 bases that match TRBD1. Germline-derived CDR1 and CDR2 are SEHNR and FQNEAQ (reference sequence). The CDR3 covers 16 residues. Unmatched junction bases numbered 3, after V lost 3 bases and J lost 4 bases. The CDR3: CASSLGDRGYNSPLHF. The CDR3 nucleotides are TGTGCCAGCAGCTTGGGGGACAGGGGATATAATTCACCCCTCCACTTT.

This sequence joins TRBV29-1 and TRBJ2-3, with 10 positions matching TRBD2. With V trimmed by 2 bases and J by 5 bases, 4 bases remained unmatched. The CDR3 length is 14 residues. Germline values: CDR1 SQVTM, CDR2 ANQGSEA. DNA of the CDR3: TGCAGCGTTGAACGAGCGGGAGGGGGAGATACGCAGTATTTT. This encodes CSVERAGGGDTQYF.

This clone showed up just a few times. The chain has TRBV5-4 and TRBJ1-4; TRBD1 agrees at 7 bases. V gave up 7 bases and J gave up 7 bases; unmatched junction bases: 10. Per germline, CDR1 SGHNT and CDR2 YYREEE (reference sequence). The CDR3 runs 14 residues. The CDR3 DNA sequence: TGTGCCAGCGGCCTAACAGGGGAAGGTGAAAAACTGTTTTTT. Amino acids: CASGLTGEGEKLFF.

The V call is TRBV5-1, the J call TRBJ1-4; D gene ambiguous. The CDR3 has 16 residues. Trimming took 0 bases from V and 0 from J, leaving 9 bases between them. Germline V gene sequence: CDR1 SGHRS, CDR2 YFSETQ. The CDR3 reads CASSLVTGATNEKLFF. The CDR3 DNA sequence: TGCGCCAGCAGCTTGGTAACCGGAGCAACTAATGAAAAACTGTTTTTT.

J is TRBJ2-2 and V is TRBV11-1; a weak D match, TRBD2 (6 bases). The V end was cut by 5 bases, the J end by 2 bases, with 12 bases between. The CDR3 has 15 residues. From germline, CDR1 is SGHAT and CDR2 FQDESV (reference sequence). The CDR3 region is CASSAGTANTGELFF. The DNA of the CDR3 is TGTGCCAGCAGCGCCGGGACTGCAAACACCGGGGAGCTGTTTTTT.

The chain combines TRBV19 with TRBJ2-3; maybe TRBD2 (6 bases). Germline assignment: CDR1 LNHDA and CDR2 SQIVND (reference sequence). Trimming pared 6 bases from V and 3 bases from J, leaving 13 bases between. The CDR3 spans 14 residues. The CDR3 nucleotides are TGTGCCAGTAGCCTAGCGATCGGGACAGATACGCAGTATTTT. Translated: CASSLAIGTDTQYF.

The V gene is TRBV12-3 or TRBV12-4, the J gene TRBJ2-7; D might be TRBD1 (6 bases). The CDR3 contains 13 residues. The V end lost 6 bases, the J end lost 4 bases, and 13 bases lay between the germline ends. The CDR3 DNA reads TGTGCCAGCAGCGGGGACACCCGTTACGAGCAGTACTTC. Translating gives CASSGDTRYEQYF.

This rearrangement joins TRBV12-3 or TRBV12-4 to TRBJ1-1; 7 bases align to TRBD1. The CDR3 is 13 residues long. Trimming at V came to 4 bases and at J to 4 bases, leaving 3 bases not matched to a gene. The CDR3 coding sequence is TGTGCCAGCAGTTCGACAGGGACCACTGAAGCTTTCTTT. Translation gives CASSSTGTTEAFF.